A single T cell receptor (beta chain) is shown here with its context. CDR1 LNHDA and CDR2 SQIVND come from the germline V gene (reference sequence). The CDR3 is made up of 16 amino acids. The data originate from a study of T cell changes during pregnancy in multiple sclerosis. Data came from immunoSEQ multiplex PCR; TCRdb stores just in-frame clones and leaves some out. Of about 36,000 clones listed, roughly 93% are singletons. This rearrangement joins TRBV19 to TRBJ1-5; D not resolved. This specimen was CD4+ T cells from peripheral blood mononuclear cells, taken in the first trimester of pregnancy. The sequence was obtained from a female donor with multiple sclerosis, enrolled in a pregnancy study. CDR3 region: CATTRQAAFSNQPQHF. The DNA of the CDR3 is TGTGCAACCACCCGCCAGGCAGCCTTTAGCAATCAGCCCCAGCATTTT. Combining the CDR3 with reference TRBV19 and TRBJ1-5 gives the whole variable domain DGGITQSPKYLFRKEGQNVTLSCEQNLNHDAMYWYRQDPGQGLRLIYYSQIVNDFQKGDIAEGYSVSREKKESFPLTVTSAQKNPTAFYLCATTRQAAFSNQPQHFGDGTRLSIL.